This entry lists 22 T cell receptor beta chains sequenced from one sample in a study of T cell repertoires in aging, cancer and after chemotherapy. Multiplex touch-down PCR with TRB-A/B primers amplified rearranged V-D-J TRB sequences. TCRdb independently ran MiXCR on the multiplex PCR reads; one entry per CDR3 protein. The sample shows approximately 12,000 distinct CDR3 sequences, roughly 26% of them seen only once. Amplification of TCR beta used genomic DNA extracted from peripheral blood. Sequencing used blood. These receptors were taken from a human donor in good health.

This rearrangement joins TRBV18 to TRBJ2-7, with TRBD1 matching 10 bases. Germline V gives CDR1 KGHSH, CDR2 LQKENI. The CDR3 covers 14 residues. Trimming cost V 4 bases and J 5 bases; bases outside gene matches: 5. The CDR3 DNA is TGTGCCAGCTCACTACGGACAGGGGGGCACGAGCAGTACGTC. It codes for CASSLRTGGHEQYV.

This clonotype showed up just a few times. The rearrangement links TRBV10-3 to TRBJ2-7; D is undetermined. V lost 0 bases and J 7 bases, leaving 10 bases between the germline ends. CDR3 length equals 13 residues. CDR1 and CDR2 from the germline V gene are ENHRY and SYGVKD. CDR3 amino acids: CAISESYRYEQYV. CDR3 DNA sequence: TGTGCCATCAGTGAGTCGTACAGATATGAGCAGTACGTC.

V gene TRBV10-3 combines with J gene TRBJ1-5; 9 bases are shared with TRBD1. Looked up from germline, CDR1 is ENHRY and CDR2 is SYGVKD. Losses at the gene ends were 9 bases for V and 2 bases for J; bases not matched to a gene: 5. The CDR3 spans 14 residues. The CDR3 loop is CAIGTGMGNQPQHF. The CDR3 bases are TGTGCCATTGGGACAGGGATGGGCAATCAGCCCCAGCATTTT.

This clonotype counts as medium-sized. The rearrangement uses TRBV6-5 and TRBJ1-5; no clear D. The germline gives CDR1 MNHEY, CDR2 SVGAGI. CDR3 size: 13 residues. The V gene lost 0 bases and the J gene lost 6 bases, with 6 bases spanning the gap. The CDR3 DNA sequence: TGTGCCAGCAGTTACTCGATTGGTCAGCCCCAGCATTTT. Encoded protein: CASSYSIGQPQHF.

A remark on this clonotype: Sequence at one end of the junction differs from germline and may be a read error. The chain couples TRBV11-2 to TRBJ2-1; D is possibly TRBD2 (6 bases). CDR3 length: 14 residues. The germline V gene encodes CDR1 SGHAT and CDR2 FQNNGV. The CDR3: CASITGPAGNEKFF. Written as DNA, the CDR3 is TGTGCCAGTATTACAGGTCCAGCGGGCAATGAGAAGTTCTTC.

This clonotype was observed a few times. The rearrangement joins TRBV5-4 to TRBJ2-7; D is possibly TRBD1 or TRBD2 (5 bases each). Trimming took 4 bases from V and 6 from J, leaving 17 bases between them. This CDR3 has 14 amino acids. CDR1 and CDR2 from the germline V gene are SGHNT and YYREEE (reference sequence). The CDR3 protein is CASSHGTDFSEQYF. The CDR3 DNA reads TGTGCCAGCAGCCACGGGACGGACTTTTCCGAGCAGTACTTC.

The J gene is TRBJ1-1, the V gene TRBV5-6; perhaps TRBD1 as D (5 bases). V was shortened by 0 bases and J by 12 bases, with 15 bases between the two germline ends. The CDR3 covers 13 residues. Germline loops: CDR1 SGHDT, CDR2 YYEEEE. CDR3 protein: CASSLVEGLLTFF. As DNA, the CDR3 is TGTGCCAGCAGCTTGGTTGAGGGGCTGTTAACTTTCTTT.

The chain has TRBV5-5 and TRBJ1-6, with D maybe TRBD1 (5 bases). The germline CDR1 and CDR2 sequences are SGHKS and YYEKEE (reference sequence). This CDR3 contains 14 residues. Trimming cost V 4 bases and J 5 bases, with 10 bases left between them. The CDR3 bases are TGTGCCAGCAGCCGGGACGTCAATAATTCACCCCTCCACTTT. This encodes CASSRDVNNSPLHF.

This chain uses TRBV6-5 with TRBJ1-1; possibly TRBD1 for D (5 bases). CDR1 and CDR2 from the germline V gene are MNHEY and SVGAGI. The CDR3 runs 13 residues. Trimming took off 6 bases at V and 0 bases at J, with 8 bases between the two ends. The CDR3 protein is CASRRTMNTEAFF. In DNA form, the CDR3 reads TGTGCCAGCAGACGGACAATGAACACTGAAGCTTTCTTT.

Sample share makes this clonotype medium-sized (0.01 to 0.1%). The CDR3 loop is CASSQQGYEQYF. The CDR3 region has the DNA TGTGCCAGCAGCCAACAAGGATACGAGCAGTACTTC. The rearrangement links TRBV7-2 to TRBJ2-7; D not certain. The germline V gene encodes CDR1 SGHTA and CDR2 FQGNSA. Deletions cut 5 bases from V and 4 bases from J, with 9 bases between. CDR3 length equals 12 residues.

The genes are TRBV6-5 and TRBJ1-5; TRBD1 might be the D (5 bases). V dropped 0 bases and J dropped 4 bases, with 7 bases sitting between them. This CDR3 is built from 14 residues. Per the germline V gene, CDR1 is MNHEY and CDR2 is SVGAGI. The CDR3, as DNA: TGTGCCAGCAGTTACTCGGGGGGAAATCAGCCCCAGCATTTT. Translated: CASSYSGGNQPQHF.

In its sample, this clonotype was seen a few times. The chain is built from TRBV6-1 and TRBJ2-2; 9 bases map to TRBD1. CDR1 is MNHNS and CDR2 is SASEGT in the germline V gene. This CDR3 region has 17 residues. The V gene end was trimmed by 5 bases and the J gene end by 3 bases; junction bases not matched to a gene: 10. This chain's CDR3 is CASSYETGGRDTGELFF. Written as DNA, the CDR3 is TGTGCCAGCAGTTATGAAACAGGGGGCAGGGACACCGGGGAGCTGTTTTTT.

This clonotype is classed as medium-sized. V and J are TRBV6-4 and TRBJ1-2, with 11 nucleotides matching TRBD1. Germline V CDR1 and CDR2: MRHNA, SNTAGT. The CDR3 totals 16 residues. V trimming: 6 bases; J trimming: 4 bases; junction bases outside the gene matches: 10. CDR3 amino acids: CASSQQPGQGVYGYTF. CDR3 in DNA: TGTGCCAGCAGCCAACAACCGGGACAGGGGGTCTATGGCTACACCTTC.

Relative to its sample, this clonotype is medium-sized. This chain connects TRBV20-1 to TRBJ1-4; TRBD1 matches 7 bases. Germline V lookup: CDR1 DFQATT, CDR2 SNEGSKA (reference sequence). The CDR3 runs to 14 residues. V lost 2 bases and J lost 4; bases outside the gene matches: 4. CDR3 DNA sequence: TGCAGTGCTAGATTGGGACAGATTAATGAAAAACTGTTTTTT. Residues: CSARLGQINEKLFF.

This chain connects TRBV28 to TRBJ2-5, with D possibly being TRBD1 (7 bases). The germline V gene encodes CDR1 MDHEN and CDR2 SYDVKM. This CDR3 has 17 amino acids. The V gene lost 7 bases and the J gene lost 0 bases, with 21 bases spanning the gap. DNA for the CDR3: TGTGCCAGCAAGCCCCTGACCAGGGGGGCTAACCAAGAGACCCAGTACTTC. This translates into CASKPLTRGANQETQYF.

This clonotype was detected a few times. The J gene is TRBJ2-3, the V gene TRBV27, with TRBD2 matching over 11 bases. CDR1 is MNHEY, CDR2 SMNVEV, per germline (reference sequence). The CDR3 spans 16 residues. Trimming took 5 bases from V and 4 from J; bases not matched to a gene: 8. DNA of the CDR3: TGTGCCAGCAGTCCCCTCATAGCGGGGGGGCCAGATACGCAGTATTTT. It codes for CASSPLIAGGPDTQYF.

This clonotype was detected a few times. V is TRBV20-1 and J is TRBJ1-1; D not resolved. The CDR3 runs to 13 residues. Trimming removed 1 base from V and 1 base from J, with 7 bases in between. Germline CDR1 is DFQATT and CDR2 is SNEGSKA (reference sequence). This CDR3 is CSARVTENTEAFF. In DNA, the CDR3 is TGCAGTGCTAGAGTAACAGAGAACACTGAAGCTTTCTTT.

This clonotype was seen more than once but under ten times. CDR3 in amino acids: CASSENNEQFF. The CDR3 DNA is TGTGCCAGCAGCGAAAACAATGAGCAGTTCTTC. The chain combines TRBV11-3 with TRBJ2-1; no clear D gene. The V gene lost 5 bases and the J gene lost 5 bases, with 4 bases spanning the gap. Germline CDR1 SGHNT, CDR2 YENEEA. The CDR3 has 11 residues.

This clonotype is labeled medium-sized (0.01 to 0.1%). The chain has TRBV6-5 and TRBJ1-3, with D possibly matching TRBD1 (5 bases). The CDR3 length is 13 residues. Trimming left V 8 bases short and J 4 bases short, with 12 bases between. Germline lookup yields CDR1 MNHEY and CDR2 SVGAGI. CDR3 nucleotides: TGTGCCAGCTGGGGGGGGAGAGGAAACACCATATATTTT. This sequence encodes CASWGGRGNTIYF.

The V call is TRBV6-1, the J call TRBJ2-3; tentative D call: TRBD2 (5 bases). CDR3 length: 14 residues. Trimming left V 7 bases short and J 0 bases short, with 11 bases between. Germline V gene data show CDR1 as MNHNS and CDR2 as SASEGT. In DNA form, the CDR3 reads TGTGCCAGCATCTCCGGGGTCAGCACAGATACGCAGTATTTT. Translating gives CASISGVSTDTQYF.

The genes are TRBV5-4 and TRBJ1-4; 7 bases are a match to TRBD1. The trim removed 3 bases at V and 3 bases at J, leaving 2 bases unmatched. Germline V gene sequence: CDR1 SGHNT, CDR2 YYREEE (reference sequence). This CDR3 is built from 14 residues. The CDR3 bases are TGTGCCAGCAGCTACGGGACAGCTAATGAAAAACTGTTTTTT. Protein: CASSYGTANEKLFF.

This clonotype is labeled as medium-sized (0.01 to 0.1%). The chain uses TRBV20-1 and TRBJ2-7; 9 nucleotides agree with TRBD1. Germline CDR1 DFQATT, CDR2 SNEGSKA (reference sequence). The CDR3 is 14 amino acids. J gave up 6 bases and V 2 bases, and 8 bases lay outside the gene matches. The CDR3 region is CSARYRTGAREQYF. The CDR3 region has the DNA TGCAGTGCTAGATATAGGACAGGGGCTCGCGAGCAGTACTTC.